A selection of T cell receptor beta chains follows, all from one sample in a study of human T cells and chemical hapten exposure. TCRdb used MiXCR to reprocess the RACE reads, holding one entry per CDR3 protein. This sample yields roughly 380,000 distinct CDR3 sequences, of which 4.5% to 5.5% are seen a single time; around 2.6% belongs to the top ten. Sample: whole blood, taken in connection with sensitization to the hapten diphenylcyclopropenone (DPC). These receptors were collected from a woman between 50 and 59 years old with alopecia areata. Some clones in this sample may be carry-over from other donors' samples. CDR3s leave out the opening cysteine and the closing phenylalanine or tryptophan.

cdr3_length v_call cdr3_aa
13 TRBV6-5 ASNSRGSRTDTQY
16 TRBV27 ASRPGASGRVPGNTIY
12 TRBV4-2 ASSQASGGDTQY
13 TRBV5-1 ASSPGRRDTYEQY
11 TRBV28 ASSFMGHETQY
9 TRBV29-1 SSQGEYGYT
15 TRBV5-1 ASSLGDSFTNTDTQY
13 TRBV3-1 ASSQDLGTPGELF
12 TRBV7-9 ASSLQGLGNTIY
14 TRBV12-5 ASGLLPPDPPDEQY
11 TRBV29-1 SVYRSNTGELF
13 TRBV6-1 ASMLWDTDTGELF
17 TRBV10-3 AISESKLSSGRTRYEQY
12 TRBV28 ASIPGGRYNEQF